Each of the 16 T cell receptor beta chains below was sequenced from the same sample in a study of cytomegalovirus exposure and HLA in healthy donors. Clones were sequenced by immunoSEQ multiplex PCR, and TCRdb holds only the in-frame ones, with some missing. Among some 240,000 clones listed, around 86% were seen once. The sequenced sample consisted of PBMCs. These receptors were taken from a woman aged 25-40 years in good health and CMV-seropositive.

The genes are TRBV19 and TRBJ2-1; the match to TRBD2 covers 7 bases. The V segment lost 1 base and the J segment 4 bases; nucleotides outside the gene matches: 7. The CDR3 is 16 amino acids. Germline assignment: CDR1 LNHDA and CDR2 SQIVND (reference sequence). The CDR3 DNA follows: TGTGCCAGTAGTATAGGGGAGGGCACCGGATACAATGAGCAGTTCTTC. Its protein is CASSIGEGTGYNEQFF. Drawing the rest from reference TRBV19 and TRBJ2-1, the complete variable domain is DGGITQSPKYLFRKEGQNVTLSCEQNLNHDAMYWYRQDPGQGLRLIYYSQIVNDFQKGDIAEGYSVSREKKESFPLTVTSAQKNPTAFYLCASSIGEGTGYNEQFFGPGTRLTVL.

This clone was seen only once. V gene TRBV10-3 combines with J gene TRBJ2-7; 9 positions agree with TRBD1. Trimming cost V 11 bases and J 2 bases; bases outside gene matches: 7. This CDR3 has 13 residues. Germline values: CDR1 ENHRY, CDR2 SYGVKD. The CDR3 DNA is TGTGCCTCGGGGGGACAGGGAACCTACGAGCAGTACTTC. This encodes CASGGQGTYEQYF.

The chain combines TRBV5-1 with TRBJ2-7; 7 bases match TRBD1. This CDR3 contains 14 residues. V shed 5 bases and J 3 bases; nucleotides not matched to a gene: 8. From germline, CDR1 is SGHRS and CDR2 YFSETQ. CDR3 nucleotide sequence: TGCGCCAGCAGTAGGACAGGCCCGGTCTACGAGCAGTACTTC. It translates to CASSRTGPVYEQYF.

CDR3 bases: TGTGCCAGCAGCTTAGTTGTGGGATTACTAGCGACAGATACGCAGTATTTT. Translation: CASSLVVGLLATDTQYF. The rearrangement joins TRBV7-2 to TRBJ2-3; 7 nucleotides agree with TRBD2. The CDR3 has 17 residues. Trimming cost V 1 base and J 3 bases; bases outside gene matches: 10. The germline V gene has CDR1 SGHTA and CDR2 FQGNSA.

This clone was recorded once. The chain joins TRBV7-8 to TRBJ1-4, with TRBD1 matching 9 bases. Germline V gene lookup returns CDR1 SGHVS and CDR2 FQNEAQ. The CDR3 covers 16 residues. V lost 6 bases, J lost 8 bases, and 13 bases stayed unmatched. Here the CDR3 reads CASSPRPGQGREKLFF. CDR3 nucleotides: TGTGCCAGCAGTCCTCGCCCGGGACAGGGTAGGGAAAAACTGTTTTTT.

The gene calls are TRBV7-7 and TRBJ1-2; D may be TRBD1 (5 bases). V shed 11 bases and J shed 9 bases, with 16 bases lying between them. The CDR3 is made up of 11 amino acids. The germline CDR1 and CDR2 sequences are SSHAT and FNYEAQ (reference sequence). CDR3 DNA: TGTGCCGAAAAAGAGGGGAGGAGCTACACCTTC. This sequence encodes CAEKEGRSYTF.

This clone was observed a handful of times. This chain uses TRBV7-6 with TRBJ2-7; weak D call: TRBD2 (5 bases). V lost 5 bases to trimming and J lost 9 bases, with 20 bases between them. The germline V gene encodes CDR1 SGHVS and CDR2 FNYEAQ. The CDR3 spans 14 residues. In DNA, the CDR3 is TGTGCCAGCAGCCCCCGTCCGGACGGGGTCGGGCAGTACTTC. This codes for CASSPRPDGVGQYF.

The chain recombines TRBV28 with TRBJ2-7; 8 positions agree with TRBD2. The junction had 12 bases not matched to a gene; V was cut back by 9 bases and J by 5 bases. Germline assignment: CDR1 MDHEN and CDR2 SYDVKM. The CDR3 totals 14 residues. In DNA form, the CDR3 reads TGTGCCAGGGACCAGCGGGAGTTAACCCACGAGCAGTACTTC. This codes for CARDQRELTHEQYF.

The CDR3 loop is CASSSGLAGPREQYF. CDR3 nucleotide sequence: TGTGCCAGCAGCTCGGGACTAGCGGGACCGCGCGAGCAGTACTTC. This chain joins TRBV11-2 and TRBJ2-7; 13 nucleotides line up with TRBD2. The junction had 6 bases not matched to a gene; V was cut back by 4 bases and J by 6 bases. CDR1 SGHAT and CDR2 FQNNGV come from the germline V gene. The CDR3 extends over 15 amino acids.

This clone was seen a single time. J is TRBJ1-4 and V is TRBV2; D possibly corresponds to TRBD1 (5 bases). V lost 3 bases and J 8 bases, leaving 13 bases between the germline ends. Germline V gene sequence: CDR1 SNHLY, CDR2 FYNNEI. The CDR3 has 14 amino acids. The CDR3 here is CASSESRGSEKLFF. For the CDR3, the DNA is TGTGCCAGCAGTGAGTCAAGGGGAAGCGAAAAACTGTTTTTT.

The rearrangement uses TRBV6-1 and TRBJ1-2, with D uncertain. Germline V gene lookup returns CDR1 MNHNS and CDR2 SASEGT. V lost 0 bases to trimming and J lost 4 bases, with 18 bases between them. This CDR3 has 17 residues. In DNA form, the CDR3 reads TGTGCCAGCAGTGAAGCAATGGAAACAGCCCTGAGCTATGGCTACACCTTC. Translation: CASSEAMETALSYGYTF.

CDR3 nucleotides: TGTGCCAGCAGCCGCGATGGGGAAACAGGTCAGCCCCAGCATTTT. Protein product: CASSRDGETGQPQHF. The chain combines TRBV7-9 with TRBJ1-5; TRBD1 is a possible D gene (5 bases). The CDR3 totals 15 residues. CDR1 and CDR2 from the germline V gene are SEHNR and FQNEAQ (reference sequence). V shed 5 bases and J shed 6 bases, with 17 bases lying between them.

The DNA for the CDR3 is TGTGCCAGCAGCTCGCGGACTAGCGGAGACCAAGAGACCCAGTACTTC. This translates into CASSSRTSGDQETQYF. The chain employs TRBV7-9 and TRBJ2-5, with 10 bases matching TRBD2. The CDR3 sequence is 16 residues long. The trim removed 4 bases at V and 0 bases at J, leaving 5 bases unmatched. In germline, CDR1 is SEHNR, CDR2 FQNEAQ (reference sequence).

This chain links TRBV5-8 with TRBJ2-5; 7 bases are shared with TRBD1. Germline values: CDR1 SGHTS, CDR2 YDEGEE. This CDR3 is 15 amino acids long. V trimming: 4 bases; J trimming: 2 bases; junction bases outside the gene matches: 8. The DNA of the CDR3 is TGTGCCAGCAGCCAGGGACAGAAGAGGCAAGAGACCCAGTACTTC. It codes for CASSQGQKRQETQYF. Using reference TRBV5-8 and TRBJ2-5 for the parts outside the CDR3, the full variable domain is EAGVTQSPTHLIKTRGQQATLRCSPISGHTSVYWYQQALGLGLQFLLWYDEGEERNRGNFPPRFSGRQFPNYSSELNVNALELEDSALYLCASSQGQKRQETQYFGPGTRLLVL.

V gene TRBV5-1 combines with J gene TRBJ2-3; 8 bases agree with TRBD2. The J segment lost 4 bases and the V segment lost 4 bases, leaving 5 bases of the junction unmatched. Germline lookup yields CDR1 SGHRS and CDR2 YFSETQ. This CDR3 region has 14 residues. The CDR3: CASSDSGNPDTQYF. CDR3 coding DNA: TGCGCCAGCAGCGATAGCGGGAACCCAGATACGCAGTATTTT.

The genes are TRBV5-4 and TRBJ1-2, with 8 bases aligning to TRBD1. CDR3 length: 13 residues. V shed 4 bases and J 4 bases; nucleotides not matched to a gene: 3. Germline V CDR1 and CDR2: SGHNT, YYREEE (reference sequence). In DNA form, the CDR3 reads TGTGCCAGCAGCCCACAGGGGGGCTATGGCTACACCTTC. Encoded protein: CASSPQGGYGYTF.